The clone carrying this TCR beta chain showed up many times. The unsorted libraries were made from 2 million PBMCs kept at -80 C. Germline loops: CDR1 DFQATT, CDR2 SNEGSKA (reference sequence). Between the trimmed V and J ends, which lost 0 bases and 12 bases, there was a span of 17 bases. The CDR3 spans 13 residues. This record belongs to a study of neurological immune-mediated disorders. The authors obtained over 170 million TCR-beta sequences from 15-18 subjects per sequencing run. TCRdb ran MiXCR on the 5' RACE reads and lists one entry per CDR3 protein. The data hold roughly 27,000 distinct CDR3 sequences, with approximately 21% observed a single time.

V usage is TRBV20-1 and J usage is TRBJ1-2; D not resolved. Sequencing was done on a sample of PBMCs. The TCR originated in a woman aged 55-69 years in good health. The CDR3 DNA sequence: TGCAGTGCTAGAGATCTATTCCACTCGAGCCACACCTTC. Its protein is CSARDLFHSSHTF.